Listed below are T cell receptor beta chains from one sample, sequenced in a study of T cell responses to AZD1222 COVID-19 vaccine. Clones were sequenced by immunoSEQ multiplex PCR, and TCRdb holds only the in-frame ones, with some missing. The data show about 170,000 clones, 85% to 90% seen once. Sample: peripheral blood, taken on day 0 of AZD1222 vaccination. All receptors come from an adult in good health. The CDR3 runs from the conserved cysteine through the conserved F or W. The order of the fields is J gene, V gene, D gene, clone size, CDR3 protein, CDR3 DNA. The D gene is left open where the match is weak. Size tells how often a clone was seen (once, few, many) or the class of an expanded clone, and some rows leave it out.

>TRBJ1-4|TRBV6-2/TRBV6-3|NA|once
CASSYRRTVEKLFF
TGTGCCAGCAGTTACCGACGGACAGTTGAAAAACTGTTTTTT
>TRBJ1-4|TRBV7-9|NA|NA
CASSLRGTNEKLFF
TGTGCCAGCAGCTTACGGGGTACTAATGAAAAACTGTTTTTT
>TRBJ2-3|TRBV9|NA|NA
CASSPTGAEGSTDTQYF
TGTGCCAGCAGCCCTACCGGAGCGGAGGGTAGCACAGATACGCAGTATTTT
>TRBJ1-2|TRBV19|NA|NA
CASRTPPAAFYGYTF
TGTGCCAGTAGAACCCCGCCGGCAGCCTTCTATGGCTACACCTTC
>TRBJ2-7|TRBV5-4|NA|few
CASSSNYEQYF
TGTGCCAGCAGCTCGAACTACGAGCAGTACTTC
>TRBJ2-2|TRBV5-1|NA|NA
CASSLGVRNTGELFF
TGCGCCAGCAGCTTGGGGGTGAGGAACACCGGGGAGCTGTTTTTT
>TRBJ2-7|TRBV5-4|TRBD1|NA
CASSFGQGKGEQYF
TGTGCCAGCAGCTTTGGACAGGGGAAAGGGGAGCAGTACTTC
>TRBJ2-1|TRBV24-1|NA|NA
CATSDYGQSSYNEQFF
TGTGCCACCAGTGACTATGGACAGAGCTCCTACAATGAGCAGTTCTTC
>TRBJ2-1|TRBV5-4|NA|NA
CASSLARMTLSNEQFF
TGTGCCAGCAGCTTGGCTAGAATGACATTAAGCAATGAGCAGTTCTTC
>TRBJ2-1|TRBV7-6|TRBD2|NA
CASSAELAGGLYEQFF
TGTGCCAGCAGCGCGGAACTAGCGGGGGGGCTCTATGAGCAGTTCTTC
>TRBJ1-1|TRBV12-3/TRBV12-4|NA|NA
CASSLVGNTEAFF
TGTGCCAGCAGTTTAGTGGGAAACACTGAAGCTTTCTTT
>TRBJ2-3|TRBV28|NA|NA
CASSPGTLYTDTQYF
TGTGCCAGCAGTCCCGGGACACTATACACAGATACGCAGTATTTT
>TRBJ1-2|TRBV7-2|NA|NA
CASSSGPGVRGYTF
TGTGCCAGCAGCTCTGGGCCCGGGGTACGTGGCTACACCTTC
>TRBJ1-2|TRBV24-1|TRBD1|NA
CATSGGDRVSGYTF
TGTGCCACCAGTGGAGGAGACAGGGTTAGTGGCTACACCTTC
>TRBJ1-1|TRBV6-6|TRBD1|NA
CASSYSARDSEAFF
TGTGCCAGCAGTTACTCGGCTAGGGACAGTGAAGCTTTCTTT
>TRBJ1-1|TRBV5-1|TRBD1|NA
CASSIDRGDTEAFF
TGCGCCAGCAGCATAGACAGGGGGGACACTGAAGCTTTCTTT
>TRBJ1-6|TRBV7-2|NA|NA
CASSLASGGGNSPLHF
TGTGCCAGCAGCTTAGCTTCCGGGGGAGGTAATTCACCCCTCCACTTT
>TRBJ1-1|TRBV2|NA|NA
CASSLRRGGNTEAFF
TGTGCCAGCAGCCTACGCCGGGGTGGGAACACTGAAGCTTTCTTT
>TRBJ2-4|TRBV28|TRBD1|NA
CASSRQGDAKNIQYF
TGTGCCAGCAGTCGACAGGGGGACGCCAAAAACATTCAGTACTTC
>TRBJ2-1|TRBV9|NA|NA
CASSVVGGPKNEQFF
TGTGCCAGCAGCGTAGTAGGGGGGCCAAAGAATGAGCAGTTCTTC